These 5 T cell receptor beta chains share one sample of origin, sequenced in a study of T-cell reconstitution after alpha-beta-depleted transplantation in children. A library of TCRbeta sequences, prepared with unique molecular identifiers, was generated. TCRdb reanalysed the PCR reads using MiXCR and keeps one entry per CDR3 protein. The data show 97,000 or so distinct CDR3 sequences, about 7.5% seen once. The source material was PBMCs, sampled before TCRalphabeta/CD19-depleted stem cell transplant. The receptors come from a boy younger than 10 with acute lymphoblastic leukemia, due to receive a stem cell transplant.

V gene TRBV12-3 or TRBV12-4 combines with J gene TRBJ2-3; D might be TRBD2 (7 bases). The CDR3 totals 16 residues. V lost 4 bases and J lost 6, with 20 bases in between. CDR3: CASSWSLRGADDTQYF. The CDR3 coding sequence is TGTGCCAGCAGTTGGTCTCTCCGGGGGGCCGATGATACGCAGTATTTT.

This clonotype has more than one count but fewer than ten. V usage is TRBV5-1 and J usage is TRBJ2-5, with 8 positions matching TRBD1. The CDR3 is 17 amino acids. V lost 4 bases, J lost 5 bases, and 16 bases stayed unmatched. The germline CDR1 and CDR2 sequences are SGHRS and YFSETQ. The CDR3 DNA reads TGCGCCAGCAGCAATGCCCTGACAGGGGTATCTGGGGAGACCCAGTACTTC. This gives the protein CASSNALTGVSGETQYF.

This clonotype was observed many times. V is TRBV7-9 and J is TRBJ2-3, with 7 bases aligning to TRBD1. V shed 4 bases, J shed 0 bases, and the junction held 7 bases outside the gene matches. Germline CDR1 is SEHNR and CDR2 is FQNEAQ (reference sequence). There are 16 residues in the CDR3. The CDR3 reads CASSSPGQPSTDTQYF. The CDR3 region has the DNA TGTGCCAGCAGCTCACCGGGACAGCCCAGCACAGATACGCAGTATTTT.

The gene calls are TRBV5-1 and TRBJ2-7; 7 bases match TRBD1. Looked up from germline, CDR1 is SGHRS and CDR2 is YFSETQ. Trimming removed 5 bases from V and 0 bases from J; junction bases left unmatched: 2. The CDR3 runs to 13 residues. In DNA, the CDR3 is TGCGCCAGCAGGGGGGACAGCTCCTACGAGCAGTACTTC. This translates into CASRGDSSYEQYF.

The genes are TRBV23-1 and TRBJ1-5; TRBD1 might be the D (6 bases). TRBV23-1 is annotated as an ORF whose role is uncertain. CDR3 length: 15 amino acids. Trimming pared 1 base from V and 7 bases from J, leaving 14 bases between. CDR3 protein: CASSQCPGAKQPQHF. DNA of the CDR3: TGCGCCAGCAGTCAATGTCCAGGGGCAAAGCAGCCCCAGCATTTT.